This TCR beta chain was captured in a study of cytomegalovirus exposure and HLA in healthy donors. Here immunoSEQ multiplex PCR was the method, and the copy in TCRdb shows in-frame clones only, minus some. This table has 200,000 or so clones, over 75% appearing once. It was the roughly 120-subject validation cohort, separate from the roughly 700-subject first cohort, to which the donors belonged. V lost 0 bases and J lost 5; bases outside the gene matches: 6. Germline values: CDR1 SQVTM, CDR2 ANQGSEA. The CDR3 spans 15 residues. The study's findings and limits: The study flagged around 160 TCR beta chains as cytomegalovirus-associated.

Turning to this clone: Its antigen is still unknown.

Material: PBMCs. The origin of this receptor is a woman aged 18-30 years in good health and CMV-seropositive. This sequence joins TRBV29-1 and TRBJ2-5, with 10 positions matching TRBD1. CDR3 amino acids: CSVEDGDRGWETQYF. In DNA form, the CDR3 reads TGCAGCGTTGAAGATGGGGACAGGGGTTGGGAGACCCAGTACTTC.